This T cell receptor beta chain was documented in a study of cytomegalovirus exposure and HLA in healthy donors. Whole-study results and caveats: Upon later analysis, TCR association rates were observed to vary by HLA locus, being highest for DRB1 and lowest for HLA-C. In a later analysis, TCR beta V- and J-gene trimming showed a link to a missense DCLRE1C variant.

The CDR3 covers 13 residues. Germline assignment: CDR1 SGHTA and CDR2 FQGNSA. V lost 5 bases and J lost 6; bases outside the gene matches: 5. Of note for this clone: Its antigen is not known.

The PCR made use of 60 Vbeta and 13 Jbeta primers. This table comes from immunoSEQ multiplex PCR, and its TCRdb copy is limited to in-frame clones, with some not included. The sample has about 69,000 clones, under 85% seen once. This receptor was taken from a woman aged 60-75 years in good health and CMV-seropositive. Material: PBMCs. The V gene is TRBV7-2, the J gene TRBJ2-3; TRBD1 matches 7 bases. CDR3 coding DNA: TGTGCCAGCAGCCAGGGGGTTTTTGATACGCAGTATTTT. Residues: CASSQGVFDTQYF.